This T cell receptor (beta chain) derives from a study of radiotherapy plus CTLA-4 blockade in lung cancer. Across the whole study: Objective responses arose in approximately 19% of patients, and around 32% experienced disease control.

TCRdb keeps only in-frame clones here, not all; method: immunoSEQ multiplex PCR. The sample includes around 95,000 clones, 83% of them seen just once. Patients in the study, people with chemo-refractory metastatic non-small-cell lung cancer, received focal radiation plus ipilimumab CTLA-4 blockade. The CDR3 consists of 15 residues. Germline V gene data show CDR1 as MNHEY and CDR2 as SMNVEV (reference sequence). Trimming left V 2 bases short and J 8 bases short, with 16 bases between. The genes are TRBV27 and TRBJ2-1, with D perhaps being TRBD1 or TRBD2 (6 bases each). The source is a human donor with non-small cell lung cancer who had stable disease on radiotherapy plus ipilimumab. Sequenced here: peripheral blood, sampled from a patient treated with radiotherapy plus ipilimumab. CDR3 DNA: TGTGCCAGCAGTTTAGTGTCCCCAAGGGGGGATGAGCAGTTCTTC. It encodes CASSLVSPRGDEQFF.